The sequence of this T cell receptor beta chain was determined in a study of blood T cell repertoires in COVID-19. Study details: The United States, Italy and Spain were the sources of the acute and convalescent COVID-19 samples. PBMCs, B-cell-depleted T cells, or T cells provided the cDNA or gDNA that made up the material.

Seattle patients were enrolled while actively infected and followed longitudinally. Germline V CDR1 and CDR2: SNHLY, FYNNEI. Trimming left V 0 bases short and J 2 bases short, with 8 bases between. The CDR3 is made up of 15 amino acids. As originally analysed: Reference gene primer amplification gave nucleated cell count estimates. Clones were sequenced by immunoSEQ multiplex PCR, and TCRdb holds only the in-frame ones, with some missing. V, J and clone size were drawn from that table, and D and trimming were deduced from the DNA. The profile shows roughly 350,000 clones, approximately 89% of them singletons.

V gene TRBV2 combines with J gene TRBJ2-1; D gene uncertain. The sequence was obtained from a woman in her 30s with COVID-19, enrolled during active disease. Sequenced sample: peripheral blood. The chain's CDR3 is CASSEAQQTYNEQFF. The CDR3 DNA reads TGTGCCAGCAGTGAAGCACAGCAGACCTACAATGAGCAGTTCTTC.